This T cell receptor (beta chain) was recovered during a study of blood T cell repertoires in COVID-19. About the research overall: PBMCs, B-cell-depleted T cells, or T cells provided the cDNA or gDNA that made up the material.

The CDR3 loop spans 14 amino acids. Germline V gene data show CDR1 as SGHRS and CDR2 as YFSETQ. J lost 3 bases, V lost 1 base, and 3 bases had no gene match. This clone has a count of ten or more. Assay used: immunoSEQ multiplex PCR; TCRdb lists only in-frame clones, some missing. This table has some 160,000 clones, 78% appearing once. The chain employs TRBV5-1 and TRBJ1-2; TRBD1 aligns across 7 bases. This sequence was found in a woman older than 75 with acute or convalescent COVID-19. The specimen was peripheral blood. The CDR3 DNA is TGCGCCAGCAGCTTGTGGGACAGCGACTATGGCTACACCTTC. It encodes CASSLWDSDYGYTF.